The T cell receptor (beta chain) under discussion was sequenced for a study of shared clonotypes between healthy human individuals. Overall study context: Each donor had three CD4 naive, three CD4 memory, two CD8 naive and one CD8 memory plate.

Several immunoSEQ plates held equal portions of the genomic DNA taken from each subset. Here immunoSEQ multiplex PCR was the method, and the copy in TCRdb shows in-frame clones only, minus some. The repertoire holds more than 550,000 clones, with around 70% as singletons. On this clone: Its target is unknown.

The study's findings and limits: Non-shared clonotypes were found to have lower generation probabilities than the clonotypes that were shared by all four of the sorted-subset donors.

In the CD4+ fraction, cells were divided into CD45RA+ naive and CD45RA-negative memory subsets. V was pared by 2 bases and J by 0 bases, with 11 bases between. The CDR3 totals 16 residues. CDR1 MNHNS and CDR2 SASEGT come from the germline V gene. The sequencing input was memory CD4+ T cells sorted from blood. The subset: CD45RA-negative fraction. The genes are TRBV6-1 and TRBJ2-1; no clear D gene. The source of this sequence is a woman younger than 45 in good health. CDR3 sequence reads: CASSELSLSSYNEQFF. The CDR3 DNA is TGTGCCAGCAGTGAACTCTCGCTTAGCTCCTACAATGAGCAGTTCTTC.